This is a list of T cell receptor beta chains from one sample in a study of cytomegalovirus exposure and HLA in healthy donors. Profiling relied on immunoSEQ multiplex PCR, and the TCRdb table lists in-frame clones only, not all of them. This sample has about 110,000 clones, with 65% to 80% found just once. Sequencing was done on a sample of PBMCs. These receptors originate from a woman aged 45-65 years in good health and CMV-seropositive. CDR3s leave out the opening cysteine and the closing phenylalanine or tryptophan. Rows give clone size only sometimes, using once, few, many, or a class for an expanded clone.

>TRBV5-6|.
ASNLGPGGYT
>TRBV30|.
AWTGRAGNTIY
>TRBV7-9|.
ASSVQGAGEKLF
>TRBV5-6|few
ASSLVSGGDEQF
>TRBV28|.
ASSLGTPGEAF
>TRBV28|.
ASSSLGNTEAF
>TRBV10-3|.
AITRDRVLSAEAF
>TRBV5-1|.
ASSFLRQGVNNEQF
>TRBV30|.
AWIPGLSEQY
>TRBV5-4|.
ASSTKGAAKNIQY
>TRBV19|.
ASSPRGQGDNEQF
>TRBV5-1|.
ASSITGGPSYEQY
>TRBV9|.
ASSATGAGANVLT
>TRBV30|.
AWDRGQETQY
>TRBV28|.
ASSFILQGFKDSPLH
>TRBV7-9|few
ASSDSGTSLVETQY
>TRBV7-3|.
ASSQPEGTQY
>TRBV5-1|.
ASSFQGMNTEAF
>TRBV5-5|.
ASSFGTGGRGQPQH
>TRBV7-8|.
ASSLARGNTEAF
>TRBV18|.
ASSQFQFGDRRIMNTEAF
>TRBV19|.
ASSTPQGRVSYT
>TRBV7-9|.
SSSLPNSPLH
>TRBV7-8|.
ASSPLSGGATGELF
>TRBV7-9|.
ASSDTTGSHEQY
>TRBV18|.
ASSPTNTQY
>TRBV6-5|.
ASSYSSQQHYGYT
>TRBV7-3|.
ASSPLISSDLSNEQF
>TRBV7-2|.
ASSFGGNNSPLH
>TRBV5-6|.
ASSKDRVQPQH
>TRBV15|.
ATRNDRVYNEQF
>TRBV19|.
ASRTQGTANTEAF
>TRBV4-1|.
ASSQDFGGGLPSSTDTQY
>TRBV30|.
AGWELGQGATDTQY
>TRBV30|.
AWSRGSGVFTDTQY
>TRBV5-6|few
ASSPRDRGSYNEQF
>TRBV7-8|.
ASSLGEYNEQF
>TRBV7-8|.
ASSPQGYNEKLF
>TRBV6-5|.
ASSPLTRLEAF
>TRBV25-1|.
ASIRTGQVGEQY
>TRBV7-9|.
ASSPRAGGGGYT
>TRBV25-1|.
ASSEPGQGGTEAF
>TRBV10-3|.
AIRQGGISYEQY